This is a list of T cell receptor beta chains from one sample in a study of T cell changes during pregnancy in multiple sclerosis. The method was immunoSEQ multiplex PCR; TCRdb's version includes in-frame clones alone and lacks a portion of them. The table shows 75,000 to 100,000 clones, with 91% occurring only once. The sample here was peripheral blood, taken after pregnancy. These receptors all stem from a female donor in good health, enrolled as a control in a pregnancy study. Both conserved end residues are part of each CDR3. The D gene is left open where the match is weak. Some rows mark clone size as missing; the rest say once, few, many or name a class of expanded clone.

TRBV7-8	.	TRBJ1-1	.	TGTGCCAGCAGCTCCCGGGTCACTGAAGCTTTCTTT	CASSSRVTEAFF
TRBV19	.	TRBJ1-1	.	TGTGCCAGTATCCTAAGGGACACCACTGAAGCTTTCTTT	CASILRDTTEAFF
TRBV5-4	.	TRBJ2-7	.	TGTGCCAGCAGCTTTGGAGGGGGCGGGTACGAGCAGTACTTC	CASSFGGGGYEQYF
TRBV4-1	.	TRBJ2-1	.	TGCGCCAGCAGCCAGGCGACAGGAGAGCAATACAATGAGCAGTTCTTC	CASSQATGEQYNEQFF
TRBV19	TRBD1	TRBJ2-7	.	TGTGCCAGTAAATCCGCAGGGGGCTCCTACGAGCAGTACTTC	CASKSAGGSYEQYF
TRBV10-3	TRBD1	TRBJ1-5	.	TGTGCCATCAGTGATACTTCCGGGACAGACAATCAGCCCCAGCATTTT	CAISDTSGTDNQPQHF
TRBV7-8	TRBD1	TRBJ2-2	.	TGTGCCAGCAGCGAAACAGGGGTGGGCACCGGGGAGCTGTTTTTT	CASSETGVGTGELFF
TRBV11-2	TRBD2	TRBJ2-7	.	TGTGCCAGCAGGCTAGCGGGGGGTTCCTACGAGCAGTACTTC	CASRLAGGSYEQYF
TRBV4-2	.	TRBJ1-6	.	TGTGCCAGCAGCCAAGACCCCCCTCGGGGGGACCTTAATTCACCCCTCCACTTT	CASSQDPPRGDLNSPLHF
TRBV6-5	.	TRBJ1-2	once	TGTGCCAGCAGTTTTGGGGACACCACTAACTATGGCTACACCTTC	CASSFGDTTNYGYTF
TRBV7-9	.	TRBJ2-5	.	TGTGCCAGCACCAGGGGTTCGAAAGAGACCCAGTACTTC	CASTRGSKETQYF
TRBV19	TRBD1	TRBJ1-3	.	TGTGCCAGTAGATCTCTAAGGACAGGGTTCTCGAGCTCTGGAAACACCATATATTTT	CASRSLRTGFSSSGNTIYF
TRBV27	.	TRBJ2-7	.	TGTGCCAGCAAGGGACAAGCCTACGAGCAGTACTTC	CASKGQAYEQYF
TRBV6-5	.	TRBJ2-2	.	TGTGCCAGCAGTTACGGGGGAGGAGGGGAGCTGTTTTTT	CASSYGGGGELFF
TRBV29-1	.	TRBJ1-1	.	TGCAGCGCCAGGGGTACTGAAGCTTTCTTT	CSARGTEAFF
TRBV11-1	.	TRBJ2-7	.	TGTGCCAGCAGCTTAGCAGTCGGGAACGTTAACGAGCAGTACTTC	CASSLAVGNVNEQYF
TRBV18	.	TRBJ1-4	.	TGTGCCAGCTCATCGACAGCAACTAATGAAAAACTGTTTTTT	CASSSTATNEKLFF
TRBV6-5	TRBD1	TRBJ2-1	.	TGTGCCAGCAAAGACAGGGCTAATGAGCAGTTCTTC	CASKDRANEQFF
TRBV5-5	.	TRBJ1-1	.	TGTGCCAGCAGCGGGGGGTGGGGAAGAGCTTTCTTT	CASSGGWGRAFF
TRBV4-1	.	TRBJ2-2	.	TGCGCCAGCAGCCAAGACCTGGCCGGGTCGAACACCGGGGAGCTGTTTTTT	CASSQDLAGSNTGELFF
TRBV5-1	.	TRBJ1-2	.	TGCGCCAGCAGCTCGGGGGATATGGGTCCCCGGGGCGAGGGCTACACCTTC	CASSSGDMGPRGEGYTF
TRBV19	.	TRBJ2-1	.	TGTGCCAGTAGTAGACTGGTCTACAATGAGCAGTTCTTC	CASSRLVYNEQFF
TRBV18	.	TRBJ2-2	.	TGTGCCAGCTCACCGTGGGGAGAGCCAGGCGGGGAGCTGTTTTTT	CASSPWGEPGGELFF
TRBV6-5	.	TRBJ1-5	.	TGTGCCAGCAGTTCAGGGTTTGGTCAGCCCCAGCATTTT	CASSSGFGQPQHF
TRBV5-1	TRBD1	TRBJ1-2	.	TGCGCCAGCAGCTTGGCCCCCAGGGGGCCCCTCTATGGCTACACCTTC	CASSLAPRGPLYGYTF
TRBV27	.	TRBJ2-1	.	TGTGCCAGCAGCTTAGGGTGGGGGGCCTACAATGAGCAGTTCTTC	CASSLGWGAYNEQFF
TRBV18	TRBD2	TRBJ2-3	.	TGTGCCAGCTCACCCCCGGGACTAGCGGGGGGGCCAGATACGCAGTATTTT	CASSPPGLAGGPDTQYF
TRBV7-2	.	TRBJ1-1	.	TGTGCCAGCAGCTCTCCCGGGGGGGGAGAGACTGAAGCTTTCTTT	CASSSPGGGETEAFF
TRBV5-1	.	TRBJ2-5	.	TGCGCCAGCAGCCCACTGCAGGGTAAAGAGACCCAGTACTTC	CASSPLQGKETQYF
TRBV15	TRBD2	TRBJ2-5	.	TGTGCCACCAGCAGGGGGGGAGGGGTCCAAGAGACCCAGTACTTC	CATSRGGGVQETQYF
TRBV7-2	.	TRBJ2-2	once	TGTGCCAGCAGCTTAAGTCCAGGGTCGGTAGGGGAGCTGTTTTTT	CASSLSPGSVGELFF
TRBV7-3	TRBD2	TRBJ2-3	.	TGTGCCAGCAGCCCCTCTAGCGGGGGGGGGACAGATACGCAGTATTTT	CASSPSSGGGTDTQYF
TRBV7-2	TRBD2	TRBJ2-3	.	TGTGCCAGCAGGTCGGGGGGGTACACAGATACGCAGTATTTT	CASRSGGYTDTQYF
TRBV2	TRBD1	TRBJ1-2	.	TGTGCCAGCAGTGAGGACAGGAGAAATGGCTACACCTTC	CASSEDRRNGYTF
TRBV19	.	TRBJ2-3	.	TGTGCCAGTAGTATGAGGGACACAGATACGCAGTATTTT	CASSMRDTDTQYF
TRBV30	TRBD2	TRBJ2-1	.	TGTGCCTGGAGAGGGACTAGCGGGGGGGCGGCCTACAATGAGCAGTTCTTC	CAWRGTSGGAAYNEQFF
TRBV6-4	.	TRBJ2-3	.	TGTGCCAGCAGTAAGATGCGAGGGCCCACAGATACGCAGTATTTT	CASSKMRGPTDTQYF